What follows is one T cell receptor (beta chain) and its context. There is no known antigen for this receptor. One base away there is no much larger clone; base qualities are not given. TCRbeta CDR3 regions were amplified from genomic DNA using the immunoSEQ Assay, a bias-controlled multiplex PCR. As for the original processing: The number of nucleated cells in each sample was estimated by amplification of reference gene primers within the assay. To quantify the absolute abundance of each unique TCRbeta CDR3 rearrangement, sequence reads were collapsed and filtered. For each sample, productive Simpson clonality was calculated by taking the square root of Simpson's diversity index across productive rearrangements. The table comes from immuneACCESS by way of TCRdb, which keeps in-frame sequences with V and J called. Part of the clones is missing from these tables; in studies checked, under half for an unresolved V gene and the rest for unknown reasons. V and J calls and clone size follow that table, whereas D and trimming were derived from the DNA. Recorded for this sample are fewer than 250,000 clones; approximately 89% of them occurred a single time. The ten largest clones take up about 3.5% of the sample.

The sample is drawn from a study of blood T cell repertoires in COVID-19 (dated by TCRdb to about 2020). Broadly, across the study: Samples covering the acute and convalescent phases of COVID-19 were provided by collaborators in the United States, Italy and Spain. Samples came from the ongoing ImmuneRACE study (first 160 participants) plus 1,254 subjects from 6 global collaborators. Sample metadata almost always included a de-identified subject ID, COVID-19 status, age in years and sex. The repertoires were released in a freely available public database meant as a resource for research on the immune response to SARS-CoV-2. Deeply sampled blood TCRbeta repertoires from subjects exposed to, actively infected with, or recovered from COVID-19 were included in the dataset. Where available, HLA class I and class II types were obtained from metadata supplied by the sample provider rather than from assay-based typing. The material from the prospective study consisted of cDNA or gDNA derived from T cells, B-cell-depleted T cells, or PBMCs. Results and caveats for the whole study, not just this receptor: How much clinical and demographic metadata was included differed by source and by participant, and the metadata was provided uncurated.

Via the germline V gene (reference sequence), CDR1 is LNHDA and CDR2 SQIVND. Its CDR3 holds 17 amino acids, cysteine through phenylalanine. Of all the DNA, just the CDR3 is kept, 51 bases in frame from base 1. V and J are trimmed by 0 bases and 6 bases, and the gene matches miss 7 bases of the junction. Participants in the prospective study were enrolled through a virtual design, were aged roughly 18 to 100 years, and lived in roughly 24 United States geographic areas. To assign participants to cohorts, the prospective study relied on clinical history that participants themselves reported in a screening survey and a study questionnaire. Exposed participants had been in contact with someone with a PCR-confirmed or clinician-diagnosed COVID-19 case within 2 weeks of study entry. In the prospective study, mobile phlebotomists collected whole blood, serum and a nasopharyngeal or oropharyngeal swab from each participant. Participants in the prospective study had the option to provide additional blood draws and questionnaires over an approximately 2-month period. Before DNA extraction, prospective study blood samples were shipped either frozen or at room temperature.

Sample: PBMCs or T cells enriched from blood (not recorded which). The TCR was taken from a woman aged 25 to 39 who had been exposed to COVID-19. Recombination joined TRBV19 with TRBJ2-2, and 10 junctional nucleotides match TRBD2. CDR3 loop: CASSIENLAGVAGELFF. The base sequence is TGTGCCAGTAGTATAGAAAATCTAGCGGGAGTAGCCGGGGAGCTGTTTTTT.